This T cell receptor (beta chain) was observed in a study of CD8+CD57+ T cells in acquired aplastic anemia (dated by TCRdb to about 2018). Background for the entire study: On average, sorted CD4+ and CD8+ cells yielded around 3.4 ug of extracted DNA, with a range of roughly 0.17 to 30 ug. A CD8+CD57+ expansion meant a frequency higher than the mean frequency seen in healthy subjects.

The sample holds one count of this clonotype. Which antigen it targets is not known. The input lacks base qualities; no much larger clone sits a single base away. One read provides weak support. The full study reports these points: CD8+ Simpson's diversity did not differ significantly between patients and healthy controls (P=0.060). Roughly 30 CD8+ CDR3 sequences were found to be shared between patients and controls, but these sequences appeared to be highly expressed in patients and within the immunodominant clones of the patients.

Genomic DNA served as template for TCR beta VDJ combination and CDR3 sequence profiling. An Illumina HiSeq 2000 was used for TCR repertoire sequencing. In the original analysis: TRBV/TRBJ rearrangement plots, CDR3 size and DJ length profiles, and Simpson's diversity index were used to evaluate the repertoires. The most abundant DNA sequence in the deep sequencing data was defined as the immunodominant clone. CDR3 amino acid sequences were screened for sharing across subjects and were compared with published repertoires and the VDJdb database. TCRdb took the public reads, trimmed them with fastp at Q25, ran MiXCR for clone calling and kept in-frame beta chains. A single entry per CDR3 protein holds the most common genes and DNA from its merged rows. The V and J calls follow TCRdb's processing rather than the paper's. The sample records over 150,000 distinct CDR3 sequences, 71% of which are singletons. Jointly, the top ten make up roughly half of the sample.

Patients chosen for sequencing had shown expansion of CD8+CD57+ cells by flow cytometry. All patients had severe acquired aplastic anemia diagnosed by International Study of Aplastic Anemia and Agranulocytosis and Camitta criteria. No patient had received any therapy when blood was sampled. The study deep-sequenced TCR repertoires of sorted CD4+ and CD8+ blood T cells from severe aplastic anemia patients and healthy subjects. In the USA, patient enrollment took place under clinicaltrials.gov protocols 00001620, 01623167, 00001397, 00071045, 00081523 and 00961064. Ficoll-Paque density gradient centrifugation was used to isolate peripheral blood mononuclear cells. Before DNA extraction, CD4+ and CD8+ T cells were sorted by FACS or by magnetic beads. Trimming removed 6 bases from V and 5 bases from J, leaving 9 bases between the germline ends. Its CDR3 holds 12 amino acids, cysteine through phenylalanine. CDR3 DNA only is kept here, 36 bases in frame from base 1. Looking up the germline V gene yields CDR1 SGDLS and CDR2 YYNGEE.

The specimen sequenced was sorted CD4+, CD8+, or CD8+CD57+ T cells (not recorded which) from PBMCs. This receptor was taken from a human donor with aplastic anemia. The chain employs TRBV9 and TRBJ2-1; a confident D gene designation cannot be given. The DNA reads TGTGCCAGCACCTACAGAGACAATGAGCAGTTCTTC. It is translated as CASTYRDNEQFF.